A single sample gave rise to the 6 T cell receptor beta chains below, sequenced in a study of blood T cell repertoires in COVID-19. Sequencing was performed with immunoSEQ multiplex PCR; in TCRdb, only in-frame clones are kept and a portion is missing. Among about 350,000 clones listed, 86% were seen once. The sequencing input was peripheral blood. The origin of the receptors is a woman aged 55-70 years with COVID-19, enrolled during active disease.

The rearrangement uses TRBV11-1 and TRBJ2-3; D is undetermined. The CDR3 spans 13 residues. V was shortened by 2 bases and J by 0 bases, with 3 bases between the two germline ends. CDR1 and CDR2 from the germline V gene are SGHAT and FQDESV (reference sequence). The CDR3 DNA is TGTGCCAGCAGCTTATCTAGCACAGATACGCAGTATTTT. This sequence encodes CASSLSSTDTQYF.

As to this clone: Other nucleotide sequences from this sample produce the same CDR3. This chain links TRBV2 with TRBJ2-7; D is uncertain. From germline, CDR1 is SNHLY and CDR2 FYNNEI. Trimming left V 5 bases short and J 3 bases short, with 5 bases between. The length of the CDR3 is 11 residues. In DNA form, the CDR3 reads TGTGCCAGCAGTCCGTACTACGAGCAGTACTTC. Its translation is CASSPYYEQYF.

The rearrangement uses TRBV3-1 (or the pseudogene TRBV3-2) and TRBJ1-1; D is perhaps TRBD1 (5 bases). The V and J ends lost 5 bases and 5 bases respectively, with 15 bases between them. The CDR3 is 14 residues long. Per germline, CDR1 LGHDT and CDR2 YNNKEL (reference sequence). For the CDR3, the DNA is TGTGCCAGCAGCTCCCAGGAAGGGGTTACTGAAGCTTTCTTT. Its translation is CASSSQEGVTEAFF.

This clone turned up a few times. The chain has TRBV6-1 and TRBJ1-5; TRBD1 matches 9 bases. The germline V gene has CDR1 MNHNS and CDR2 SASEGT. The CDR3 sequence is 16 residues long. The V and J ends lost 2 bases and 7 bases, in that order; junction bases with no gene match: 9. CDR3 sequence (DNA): TGTGCCAGCAGTGAATACCTTACAGGGGGCGAACAGCCCCAGCATTTT. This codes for CASSEYLTGGEQPQHF.

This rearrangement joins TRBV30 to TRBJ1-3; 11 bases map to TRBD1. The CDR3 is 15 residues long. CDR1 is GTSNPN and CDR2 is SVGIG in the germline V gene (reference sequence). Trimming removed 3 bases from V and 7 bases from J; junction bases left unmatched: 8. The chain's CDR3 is CAWRDGQGATNTIYF. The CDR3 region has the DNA TGTGCCTGGAGAGACGGACAGGGGGCTACCAACACCATATATTTT.

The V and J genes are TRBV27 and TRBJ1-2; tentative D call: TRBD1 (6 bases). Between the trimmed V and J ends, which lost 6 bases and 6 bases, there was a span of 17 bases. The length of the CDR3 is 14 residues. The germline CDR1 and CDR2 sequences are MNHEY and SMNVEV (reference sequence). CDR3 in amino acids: CASSLWGGGDGYTF. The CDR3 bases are TGTGCCAGCAGCCTCTGGGGGGGCGGTGATGGCTACACCTTC.